The clone carrying this TCR beta chain was seen once. The target antigen is unknown. These data come from a study of OX40 agonist ivuxolimab in advanced cancers. The overall study: At approximately 80% male, the cohort had a mean age of 60 years, ranging from about 23 to 80. Antecedent anti-PD-1, anti-PD-L1 or anti-CTLA-4 therapy was permissible, with 30% to 50% having received some. Two patients with cutaneous melanoma and one with hepatocellular carcinoma, three in total, showed partial responses. Findings and caveats of the study: Both blood CD4+ and CD8+ T cells showed clonal growth by week 6 at 0.1 to 3.0 mg/kg.

This CDR3 has 15 amino acids. The germline V gene encodes CDR1 SGHRS and CDR2 YFSETQ. V shed 0 bases and J shed 1 base, with 10 bases lying between them. Here immunoSEQ multiplex PCR was the method, and the copy in TCRdb shows in-frame clones only, minus some. The table lists 75,000 to 100,000 clones, roughly 90% of them singletons. The TCR originated in an adult with an advanced solid tumor such as melanoma, head and neck, liver or kidney cancer. This chain joins TRBV5-1 and TRBJ1-1; D is ambiguous. Source: CD4+ or CD8+ T cells sorted from blood, taken in a trial of the OX40 agonist ivuxolimab. CDR3 sequence (DNA): TGCGCCAGCAGCTTGGCCCCGGGCCAGAACACTGAAGCTTTCTTT. This gives the protein CASSLAPGQNTEAFF.